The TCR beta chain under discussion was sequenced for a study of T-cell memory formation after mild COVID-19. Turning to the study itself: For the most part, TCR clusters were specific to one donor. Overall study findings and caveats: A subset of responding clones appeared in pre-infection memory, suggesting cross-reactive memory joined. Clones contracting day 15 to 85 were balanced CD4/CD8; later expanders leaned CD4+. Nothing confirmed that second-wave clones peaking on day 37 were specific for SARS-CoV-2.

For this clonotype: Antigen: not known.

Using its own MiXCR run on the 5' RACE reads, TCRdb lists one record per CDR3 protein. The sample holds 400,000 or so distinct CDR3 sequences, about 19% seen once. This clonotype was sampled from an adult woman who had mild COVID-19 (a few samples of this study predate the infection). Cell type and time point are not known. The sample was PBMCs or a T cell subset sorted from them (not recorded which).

The CDR3 DNA follows: TGCAGCGTTGAGGCTAGCGGGGATCGCACAGATACGCAGTATTTT. Residues: CSVEASGDRTDTQYF. V usage is TRBV29-1 and J usage is TRBJ2-3; 9 bases align to TRBD2. Germline V gives CDR1 SQVTM, CDR2 ANQGSEA. This CDR3 region has 15 residues. The junction had 5 bases not matched to a gene; V was cut back by 3 bases and J by 1 base.